The present T cell receptor (beta chain) was sequenced within a study of blood T cell repertoires in COVID-19. Study-wide background: Samples came from the United States, Italy and Spain, spanning acute and convalescent COVID-19. The analysed material was cDNA or gDNA that came from T cells, B-cell-depleted T cells, or PBMCs.

Followed longitudinally, the Seattle patients had been enrolled during active infection. Study processing details: Scientists estimated how many nucleated cells there were by amplifying reference gene primers. Data came from immunoSEQ multiplex PCR; TCRdb stores just in-frame clones and leaves some out. From that table come the V and J calls and clone size; the DNA was used to work out D and trimming. The data hold over 200,000 clones, with about nine tenths observed a single time. The CDR3 is 15 residues long. V lost 3 bases to trimming and J lost 0 bases, with 10 bases between them. CDR1 and CDR2 (germline): SGHNT, YYREEE (reference sequence).

The chain joins TRBV5-4 to TRBJ1-3; D is undetermined. The TCR sequence derives from a middle-aged man with COVID-19, enrolled during active disease. The material sequenced was peripheral blood. DNA for the CDR3: TGTGCCAGCAGCTCGGCTAGGAACTCTGGAAACACCATATATTTT. The encoded protein is CASSSARNSGNTIYF.